The clone carrying this T cell receptor (beta chain) was seen once. The V segment lost 5 bases and the J segment 6 bases; nucleotides outside the gene matches: 11. CDR3 length: 15 residues. CDR1 and CDR2 (germline): LGHNT, FRNRAP. These data are taken from a study of blood T cell repertoires in COVID-19. Background on the study: Spain, Italy and the United States supplied samples that represented acute and convalescent COVID-19. Sources were T cells, B-cell-depleted T cells, or PBMCs; the material itself was cDNA or gDNA.

Study processing details: Amplification of reference gene primers provided the estimated nucleated cell counts. Clones were read by immunoSEQ multiplex PCR, and TCRdb kept only the in-frame ones, dropping some. That table is the source of V, J and clone size, and D and trimming were worked out from the DNA. This table has 40,000 to 60,000 clones, 84% appearing once. The sample consisted of peripheral blood. This clonotype originated in a man in his fifties with acute or convalescent COVID-19. V and J are TRBV12-5 and TRBJ1-2; 8 bases are a match to TRBD1. The CDR3 DNA reads TGTGCTAGTGGTCTAGGACAGGGCGGGATGGATGGCTACACCTTC. It specifies CASGLGQGGMDGYTF.